The clone carrying this T cell receptor (beta chain) was observed many times. Per germline, CDR1 SGHKS and CDR2 YYEKEE (reference sequence). The germline V and J ends were trimmed by 0 bases and 7 bases, with 7 bases remaining between them. The CDR3 extends over 12 amino acids. The data originate from a study of T cells in Graves' hyperthyroidism and ophthalmopathy. The source material, RNA transcripts, was used to amplify TCR beta CDR3 regions. RT-PCR in the first round (using the HTBI primer set) targeted the TCR CDR3. TCRdb re-called the multiplex PCR reads through MiXCR, storing one row per CDR3 protein. The table includes 300,000 to 400,000 distinct CDR3 sequences, around 13% detected once.

The sample consisted of blood. The chain joins TRBV5-5 to TRBJ1-1, with D unresolved. The source is a woman in her 30s with Graves' ophthalmopathy. CDR3 amino acids: CASSLVTNEAFF. CDR3 sequence (DNA): TGTGCCAGCAGCTTGGTGACCAATGAAGCTTTCTTT.